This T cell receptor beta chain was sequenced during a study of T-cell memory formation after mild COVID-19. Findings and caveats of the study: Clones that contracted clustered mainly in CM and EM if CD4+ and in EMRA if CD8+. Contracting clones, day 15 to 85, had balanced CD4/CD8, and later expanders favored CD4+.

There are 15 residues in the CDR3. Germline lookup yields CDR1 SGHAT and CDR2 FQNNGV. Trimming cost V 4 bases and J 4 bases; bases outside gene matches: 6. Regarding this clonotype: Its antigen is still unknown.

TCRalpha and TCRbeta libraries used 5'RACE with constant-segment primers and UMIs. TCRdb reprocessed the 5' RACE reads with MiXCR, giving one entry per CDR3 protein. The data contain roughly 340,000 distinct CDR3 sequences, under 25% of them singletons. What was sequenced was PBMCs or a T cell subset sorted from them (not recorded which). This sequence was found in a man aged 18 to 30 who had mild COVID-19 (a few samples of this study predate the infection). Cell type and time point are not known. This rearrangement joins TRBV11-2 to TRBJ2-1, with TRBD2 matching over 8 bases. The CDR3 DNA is TGTGCCAGCAGCTGGGGGACTAGTTTTTACAATGAGCAGTTCTTC. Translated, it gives CASSWGTSFYNEQFF.